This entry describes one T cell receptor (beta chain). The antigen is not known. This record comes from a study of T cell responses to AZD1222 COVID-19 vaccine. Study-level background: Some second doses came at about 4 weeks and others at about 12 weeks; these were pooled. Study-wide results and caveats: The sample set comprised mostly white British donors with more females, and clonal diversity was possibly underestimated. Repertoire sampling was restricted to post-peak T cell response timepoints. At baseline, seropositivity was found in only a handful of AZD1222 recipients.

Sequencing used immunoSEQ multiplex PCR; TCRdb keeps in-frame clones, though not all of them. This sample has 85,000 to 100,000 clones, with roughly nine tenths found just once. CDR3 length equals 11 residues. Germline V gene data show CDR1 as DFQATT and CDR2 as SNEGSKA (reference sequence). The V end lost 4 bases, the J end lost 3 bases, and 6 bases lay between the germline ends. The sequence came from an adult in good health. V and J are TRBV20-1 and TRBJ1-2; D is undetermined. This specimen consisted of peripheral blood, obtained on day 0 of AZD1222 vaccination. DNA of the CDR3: TGCAGTGCTACCGGGGACTATGGCTACACCTTC. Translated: CSATGDYGYTF.